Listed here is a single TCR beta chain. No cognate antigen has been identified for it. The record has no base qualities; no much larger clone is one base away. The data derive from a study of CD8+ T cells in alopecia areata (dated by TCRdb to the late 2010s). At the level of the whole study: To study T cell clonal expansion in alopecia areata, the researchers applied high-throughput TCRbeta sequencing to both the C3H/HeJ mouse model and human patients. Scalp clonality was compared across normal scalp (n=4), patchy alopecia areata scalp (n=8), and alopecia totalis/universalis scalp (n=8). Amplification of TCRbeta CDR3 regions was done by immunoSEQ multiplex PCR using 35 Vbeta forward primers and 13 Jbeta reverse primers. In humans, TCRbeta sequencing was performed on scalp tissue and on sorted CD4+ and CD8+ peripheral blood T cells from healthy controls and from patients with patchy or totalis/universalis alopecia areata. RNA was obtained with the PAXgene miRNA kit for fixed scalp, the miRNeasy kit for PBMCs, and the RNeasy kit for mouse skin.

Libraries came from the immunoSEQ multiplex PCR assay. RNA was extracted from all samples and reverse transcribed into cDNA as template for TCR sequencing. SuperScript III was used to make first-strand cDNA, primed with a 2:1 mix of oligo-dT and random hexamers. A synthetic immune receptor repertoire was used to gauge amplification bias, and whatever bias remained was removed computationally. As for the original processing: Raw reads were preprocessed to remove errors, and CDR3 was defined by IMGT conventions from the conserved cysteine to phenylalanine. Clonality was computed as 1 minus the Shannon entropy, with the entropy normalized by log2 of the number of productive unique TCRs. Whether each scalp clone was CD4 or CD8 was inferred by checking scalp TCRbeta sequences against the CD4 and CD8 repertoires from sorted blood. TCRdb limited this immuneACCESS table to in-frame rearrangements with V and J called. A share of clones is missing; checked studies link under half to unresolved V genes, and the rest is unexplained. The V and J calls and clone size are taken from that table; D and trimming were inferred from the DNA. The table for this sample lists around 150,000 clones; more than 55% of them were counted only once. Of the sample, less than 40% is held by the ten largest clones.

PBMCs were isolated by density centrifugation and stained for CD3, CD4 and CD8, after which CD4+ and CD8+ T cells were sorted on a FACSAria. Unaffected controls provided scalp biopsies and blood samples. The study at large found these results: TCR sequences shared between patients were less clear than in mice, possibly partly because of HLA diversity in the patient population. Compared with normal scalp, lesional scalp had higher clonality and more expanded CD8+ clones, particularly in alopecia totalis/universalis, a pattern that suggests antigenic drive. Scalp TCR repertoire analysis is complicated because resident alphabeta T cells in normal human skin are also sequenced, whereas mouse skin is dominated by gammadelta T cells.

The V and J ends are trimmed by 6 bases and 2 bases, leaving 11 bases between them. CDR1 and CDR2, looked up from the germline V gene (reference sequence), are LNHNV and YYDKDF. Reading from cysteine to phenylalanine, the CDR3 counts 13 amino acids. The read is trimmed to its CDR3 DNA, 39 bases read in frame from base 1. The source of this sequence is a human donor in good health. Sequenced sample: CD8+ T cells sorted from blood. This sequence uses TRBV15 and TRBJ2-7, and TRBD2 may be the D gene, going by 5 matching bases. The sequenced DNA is TGTGCCACCAGATCCAGCGGAGCCTACGAGCAGTACTTC. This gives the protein CATRSSGAYEQYF.